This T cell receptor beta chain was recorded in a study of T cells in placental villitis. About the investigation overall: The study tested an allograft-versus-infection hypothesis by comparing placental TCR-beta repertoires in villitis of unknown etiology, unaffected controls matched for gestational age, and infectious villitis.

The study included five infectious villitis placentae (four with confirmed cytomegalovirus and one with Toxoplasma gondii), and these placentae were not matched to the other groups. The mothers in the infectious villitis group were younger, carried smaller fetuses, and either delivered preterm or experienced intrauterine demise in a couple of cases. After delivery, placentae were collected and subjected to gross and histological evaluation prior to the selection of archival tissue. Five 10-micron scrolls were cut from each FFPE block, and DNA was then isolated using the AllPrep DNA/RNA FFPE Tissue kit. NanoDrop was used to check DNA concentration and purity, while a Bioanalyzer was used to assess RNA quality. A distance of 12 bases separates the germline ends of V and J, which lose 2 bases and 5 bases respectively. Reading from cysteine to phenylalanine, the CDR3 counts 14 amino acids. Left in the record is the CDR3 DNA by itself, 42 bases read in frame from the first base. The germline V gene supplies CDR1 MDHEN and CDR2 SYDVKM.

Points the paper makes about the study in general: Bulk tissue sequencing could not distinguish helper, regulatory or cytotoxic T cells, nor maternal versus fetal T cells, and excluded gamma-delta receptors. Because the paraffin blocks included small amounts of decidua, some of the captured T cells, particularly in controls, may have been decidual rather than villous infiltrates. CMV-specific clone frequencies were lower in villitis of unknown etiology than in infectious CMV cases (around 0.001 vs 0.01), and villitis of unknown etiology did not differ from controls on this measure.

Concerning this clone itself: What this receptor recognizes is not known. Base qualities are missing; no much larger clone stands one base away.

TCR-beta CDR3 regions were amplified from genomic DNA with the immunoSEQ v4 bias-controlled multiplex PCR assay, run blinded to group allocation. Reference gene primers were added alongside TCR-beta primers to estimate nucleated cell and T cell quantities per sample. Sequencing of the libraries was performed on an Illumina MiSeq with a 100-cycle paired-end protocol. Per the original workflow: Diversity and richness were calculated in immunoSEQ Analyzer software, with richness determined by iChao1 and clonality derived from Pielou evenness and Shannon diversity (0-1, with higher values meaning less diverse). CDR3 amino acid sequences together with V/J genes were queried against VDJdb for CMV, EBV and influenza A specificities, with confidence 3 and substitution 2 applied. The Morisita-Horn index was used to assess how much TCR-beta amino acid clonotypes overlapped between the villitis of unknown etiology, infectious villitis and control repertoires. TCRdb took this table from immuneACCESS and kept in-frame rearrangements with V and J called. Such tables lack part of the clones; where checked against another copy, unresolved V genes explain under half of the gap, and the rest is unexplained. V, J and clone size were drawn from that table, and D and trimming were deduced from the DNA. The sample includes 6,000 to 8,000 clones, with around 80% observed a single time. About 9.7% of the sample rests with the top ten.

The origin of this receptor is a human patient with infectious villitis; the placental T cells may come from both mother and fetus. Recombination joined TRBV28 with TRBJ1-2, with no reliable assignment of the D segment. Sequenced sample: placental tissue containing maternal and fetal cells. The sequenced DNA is TGTGCCAGCAGTTTAGTTTTCGGGCTTTATGGCTACACCTTC. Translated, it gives CASSLVFGLYGYTF.